This T cell receptor beta chain stems from a study of blood T cell repertoires in COVID-19. Across the whole study: Acute-phase and convalescent COVID-19 samples originated in the United States, Italy and Spain. T cells, B-cell-depleted T cells, or PBMCs provided the cDNA or gDNA that served as material.

V was clipped by 1 base and J by 6 bases, with 10 bases between them. The CDR3 sequence is 13 residues long. Germline CDR1 reads SGHDN; CDR2 reads FVKESK. Under the authors' procedure: From reference gene primer amplification, estimates of nucleated cell counts were derived. Method: immunoSEQ multiplex PCR; TCRdb's copy keeps in-frame clones and lacks some. The V and J calls and the clone size are those of that table, but D and trimming were determined from the DNA. The sample has approximately 70,000 clones; roughly 71% are singletons. It was during active infection that Seattle patients were enrolled and then longitudinally followed.

The receptor was isolated from a man between 60 and 70 years old with COVID-19, enrolled during active disease. The genes are TRBV14 and TRBJ2-7; D unresolved. The source material was peripheral blood. Written as DNA, the CDR3 is TGTGCCAGCAGCCAAGGACGAGGTACCGAGCAGTACTTC. Amino acid sequence: CASSQGRGTEQYF.